This paragraph reports one T cell receptor beta chain. Its binding antigen is unknown. The read terminates 3 residues ahead of where the CDR3 ends, so the germline J gene completes it. After removal of 0 bases from V and 3 bases from J, the junction retains 5 bases not matched to a gene. The germline V gene encodes CDR1 DFQATT and CDR2 SNEGSKA (reference sequence). The CDR3 runs 15 amino acids, cysteine and phenylalanine included. The CDR3 was read in part: 36 bases, with the frame set at base 1. This specimen comes from a study of Tregs in tolerant kidney transplant recipients (dated 2019 in TCRdb). Looking at the study overall: The transplants used related donors with nonmyeloablative bone marrow transplantation, and mixed chimerism in the human trials was transient. The study applied TCRbeta sequencing to find donor-specific regulatory T cells before combined kidney and bone marrow transplantation and then followed those same cells after transplant.

The time point label corresponds to: blood sample drawn before combined kidney and bone marrow transplant. Thawed PBMCs were FACS-sorted into unstimulated Tregs (CD4+CD25+CD127-), CD4+ non-Tregs (CD4+CD25-), CD4 cells and CD8 cells. A few combined kidney and bone marrow transplant recipients from the ITN036ST trial were included as patients, and samples were available only from these trial subjects. Healthy control blood was processed by Ficoll density gradient to PBMCs and cryopreserved; patient PBMCs were collected before and after transplant. For TCRbeta CDR3 sequencing, genomic DNA was extracted from sorted cells using the QIAGEN DNeasy Blood and Tissue Kit. High-throughput TCRbeta CDR3 sequencing, which included PCR amplification with bias correction and internal controls, was done commercially through immunoSEQ. The authors processed their data as follows. A unique productive TCRbeta sequence was defined by the CDR3 nucleotide sequence when primers matched, and otherwise by the CDR3 amino acid sequence together with the Vbeta and Jbeta genes. Sorting error was corrected by removing sequences shared between sorted populations at a frequency ratio of 2:1 or less, and the remaining shared sequences were assigned to the higher population. Donor-reactive sequences were defined as at least 5-fold expanded in CFSE-low cells versus unstimulated cells, with frequency of at least 0.01% in CFSE-low cells. Jensen-Shannon divergence calculated on the top 100 TCRbeta sequences ranked by frequency was used to measure repertoire divergence. For samples with multiple sequencing runs, sorting error was corrected in each run separately before the runs were combined. Entries here come from immuneACCESS through TCRdb and include only in-frame sequences with V and J called. Some clones fail to appear in such tables; in the studies checked, an unresolved V gene covers under half of the shortfall, and the cause of the remainder is unknown. V, J and clone size reflect that table, while D and trimming were determined from the DNA. This sample's table carries roughly 48,000 clones. The ten biggest clones cover 0.7% to 0.95% of the sample.

General conclusions and limits of the study: Expanding Tregs with activated donor B cells appeared to identify the most biologically relevant and donor-specific TCRbeta repertoire. Because the study included only a small number of patients, the results must be confirmed in larger populations and under other immunosuppression protocols. Although technical replication error seemed to be minimal, the question of biological reproducibility was not addressed directly. Donor-specific Treg expansion exceeded global Treg expansion in tolerant patients, suggesting antigen-driven rather than nonspecific expansion. For some patients, the PCR primers changed as time went on, which meant samples from those patients could not be compared with one another at the nucleotide level.

Rearrangement joined TRBV20-1 to TRBJ1-2, with TRBD1 matching 9 junction bases. The sequences come from CD4+ T cells from blood, collected before the transplant. The receptor was isolated from a human donor who received a combined kidney and bone marrow transplant. The CDR3 DNA, read in part, is TGCAGTGCTAGAGAAACAGGGGGCTCTGACTATGGC. Its translation is CSARETGGSDYG. The full CDR3 protein reads CSARETGGSDYGYTF.